This T cell receptor beta chain was observed in a study of blood T cell repertoires in COVID-19. In the study overall: Acute and convalescent COVID-19 samples came from the United States, Italy and Spain. In each case, the material was cDNA or gDNA derived from T cells, B-cell-depleted T cells, or PBMCs.

The CDR3 sequence is 14 residues long. Trimming pared 1 base from V and 8 bases from J, leaving 14 bases between. The V gene's germline CDR1 is LGHDT and CDR2 YNNKEL (reference sequence). Study processing details: Nucleated cell counts were estimated from reference gene primer amplification. Assay: immunoSEQ multiplex PCR; the TCRdb copy retains only in-frame clones and omits some. Clone size and V and J calls were adopted from that table, with D and trimming inferred from the DNA. The sample records hundreds of thousands of clones, 65% to 90% being singletons. The sequencing sample was made of peripheral blood. The clonotype comes from a woman in her seventies with COVID-19, enrolled during active disease. The chain employs TRBV3-1 (or the pseudogene TRBV3-2) and TRBJ1-1; D remains ambiguous. This CDR3 is CASSQAVVATEAFF. The DNA for the CDR3 is TGTGCCAGCAGCCAAGCTGTCGTAGCGACAGAAGCTTTCTTT.